The 26 T cell receptor beta chains given below trace back to one sample, sequenced in a study of CD8+CD57+ T cells in acquired aplastic anemia. Genomic DNA served as template for TCR beta VDJ and CDR3 profiling. Via MiXCR, TCRdb re-called the reads, giving one row per CDR3 protein. The sample yields 250,000 to 300,000 distinct CDR3 sequences, approximately 57% seen once. The specimen was sorted CD4+, CD8+, or CD8+CD57+ T cells (not recorded which) from PBMCs. The receptors originated from a human donor with severe aplastic anemia or a healthy control (not recorded which).

The chain is built from TRBV20-1 and TRBJ2-2, with 9 bases identical to TRBD1. CDR3 length equals 14 residues. Germline lookup yields CDR1 DFQATT and CDR2 SNEGSKA (reference sequence). J lost 7 bases, V lost 3 bases, and 6 bases had no gene match. The CDR3 DNA reads as TGCAGTGCTAGTTCGGGACAGGGAATCGGGGAGCTGTTTTTT. The encoded protein is CSASSGQGIGELFF.

This clonotype was detected a few times. V is TRBV7-9 and J is TRBJ1-6; the D is unclear. The V end was cut by 1 base, the J end by 0 bases, with 7 bases between. CDR1 is SEHNR and CDR2 is FQNEAQ in the germline V gene (reference sequence). This CDR3 is 16 amino acids long. CDR3 amino acids: CASSLGASSYNSPLHF. The CDR3 nucleotides are TGTGCCAGCAGCTTAGGGGCAAGCTCCTATAATTCACCCCTCCACTTT.

This rearrangement joins TRBV9 to TRBJ2-7; perhaps TRBD2 as D (5 bases). This CDR3 contains 11 residues. Trimming shortened V by 3 bases and J by 7 bases, and 8 bases separated the two germline ends. Germline V gene lookup returns CDR1 SGDLS and CDR2 YYNGEE. The CDR3 here is CASSDGVEQYF. As DNA, the CDR3 is TGTGCCAGCAGCGACGGGGTGGAGCAGTACTTC.

CDR3 in amino acids: CASSLGGYQRETQYF. In DNA form, the CDR3 reads TGTGCCAGCAGCTTAGGAGGGTATCAGAGGGAGACCCAGTACTTC. The gene calls are TRBV7-3 and TRBJ2-5, with D perhaps matching TRBD2 (6 bases). Per germline, CDR1 SGHTA and CDR2 FQGTGA. The CDR3 is made up of 15 amino acids. Trimming cost V 2 bases and J 5 bases, with 15 bases left between them.

This clonotype was seen a few times. The chain links TRBV15 to TRBJ2-6, with D unresolved. Trimming pared 1 base from V and 0 bases from J, leaving 7 bases between. Germline V gene sequence: CDR1 LNHNV, CDR2 YYDKDF (reference sequence). The CDR3 runs 16 residues. The CDR3 here is CATSRGFSSGANVLTF. The CDR3, as DNA: TGTGCCACCAGCAGAGGCTTCTCCTCTGGGGCCAACGTCCTGACTTTC.

CDR3 loop: CASSQVGAQGYYEQYF. DNA of the CDR3: TGTGCCAGCAGCCAAGTGGGGGCCCAGGGCTACTACGAGCAGTACTTC. The chain carries TRBV14 and TRBJ2-7; tentatively, D is TRBD1 (6 bases). V lost 1 base and J lost 3, with 16 bases in between. CDR1 is SGHDN, CDR2 FVKESK, per germline. CDR3 length equals 16 residues.

The rearrangement joins TRBV19 to TRBJ1-4; D is perhaps TRBD1 (5 bases). The CDR3 spans 14 residues. Germline V gene lookup returns CDR1 LNHDA and CDR2 SQIVND (reference sequence). V lost 7 bases and J lost 10, with 19 bases in between. The CDR3 spells CASTAGNWGGKLFF. In nucleotides, the CDR3 is TGTGCCAGTACCGCAGGGAACTGGGGTGGAAAACTGTTTTTT.

This clonotype has a count of ten or more. J is TRBJ2-1 and V is TRBV5-1; weak D call: TRBD2 (6 bases). The V gene lost 4 bases and the J gene lost 0 bases, with 17 bases spanning the gap. Germline lookup yields CDR1 SGHRS and CDR2 YFSETQ. CDR3 size: 17 residues. The CDR3 DNA is TGCGCCAGCAGCGACCTAGCGAAAGACCACTCCTACAATGAGCAGTTCTTC. Translation: CASSDLAKDHSYNEQFF. Complete variable domain (other parts from reference TRBV5-1 and TRBJ2-1): KAGVTQTPRYLIKTRGQQVTLSCSPISGHRSVSWYQQTPGQGLQFLFEYFSETQRNKGNFPGRFSGRQFSNSRSEMNVSTLELGDSALYLCASSDLAKDHSYNEQFFGPGTRLTVL.

This clonotype was counted ten times or more. This chain uses TRBV20-1 with TRBJ1-1; 7 bases line up with TRBD1. From germline, CDR1 is DFQATT and CDR2 SNEGSKA (reference sequence). The CDR3 extends over 11 amino acids. CDR3 in DNA: TGCGCGCGATCAGGGGGGGGTGAAGCTTTCTTT. Its translation: CARSGGGEAFF.

This clonotype came up many times. The chain combines TRBV11-3 with TRBJ1-1, with a possible D match to TRBD1 (5 bases). The CDR3 sequence is 14 residues long. Germline CDR1 SGHNT, CDR2 YENEEA. Trimming cost V 0 bases and J 3 bases, with 8 bases left between them. The CDR3 DNA follows: TGTGCCAGCAGCTTAGATCGGGGGGACACTGAAGCTTTCTTT. It codes for CASSLDRGDTEAFF.

This clonotype was seen ten or more times. CDR3 in DNA: TGTGCCAGTAAGGTGGGGACCGGGGAGCTGTTTTTT. Its protein product is CASKVGTGELFF. The chain has TRBV19 and TRBJ2-2; no clear D. Trimming took 7 bases from V and 5 from J, leaving 8 bases between them. This CDR3 contains 12 residues. Germline V gives CDR1 LNHDA, CDR2 SQIVND (reference sequence).

This clonotype was counted a single time. This chain uses TRBV7-9 with TRBJ2-5; 14 bases are shared with TRBD2. The V gene's germline CDR1 is SEHNR and CDR2 FQNEAQ (reference sequence). Germline trimming cut 5 bases from V and 2 bases from J; bases unmatched to any gene: 4. The CDR3 loop spans 16 amino acids. The CDR3 region has the DNA TGTGCCAGCAGCGAGGGGACTAGCGGGAGACAAGAGACCCAGTACTTC. Residues: CASSEGTSGRQETQYF.

A single count supports this clonotype. The chain employs TRBV6-2 or TRBV6-3 and TRBJ2-3; tentative D call: TRBD2 (5 bases). In germline, CDR1 is MNHEY, CDR2 SVGEGT. This CDR3 contains 17 residues. Trimming took 0 bases from V and 6 from J, leaving 19 bases between them. CDR3 in DNA: TGTGCCAGCAGTTACTCGACGGGGTCCCGGTTGTACGATACGCAGTATTTT. Residues: CASSYSTGSRLYDTQYF.

J is TRBJ2-3 and V is TRBV20-1, with 9 bases that match TRBD2. The CDR3 has 13 residues. CDR1 and CDR2 from the germline V gene are DFQATT and SNEGSKA (reference sequence). V was clipped by 4 bases and J by 9 bases; unmatched bases: 8. CDR3 nucleotide sequence: TGCAGTGCTACAAGCGGGGGGTATGGCACGCAGTATTTT. This encodes CSATSGGYGTQYF.

This clonotype was seen repeatedly, ten times or more. The chain recombines TRBV2 with TRBJ2-7, with D possibly being TRBD1 (5 bases). V lost 7 bases and J 9 bases, leaving 16 bases between the germline ends. The CDR3 loop spans 12 amino acids. CDR1 and CDR2 (germline): SNHLY, FYNNEI. CDR3 residues: CASTQSTVAQYF. As DNA, the CDR3 is TGTGCCAGCACGCAATCGACAGTCGCGCAGTACTTC.

This chain connects TRBV12-3 or TRBV12-4 to TRBJ1-6; TRBD1 agrees at 10 bases. The CDR3 loop spans 15 amino acids. V was pared by 5 bases and J by 3 bases, with 1 base of the junction left unmatched. CDR3 sequence reads: CASSRTGGYNSPLHF. CDR3 coding DNA: TGTGCCAGCAGTAGGACAGGGGGCTATAATTCACCCCTCCACTTT.

The chain combines TRBV11-3 with TRBJ2-1; D is tentatively TRBD1 or TRBD2 (5 bases each). Germline V gives CDR1 SGHNT, CDR2 YENEEA. V lost 4 bases, J lost 0 bases, and 10 bases lay in between. This CDR3 spans 15 amino acids. CDR3 sequence: CASSSGSSSYNEQFF. Written as DNA, the CDR3 is TGTGCCAGCAGCTCAGGGAGTAGCTCCTACAATGAGCAGTTCTTC.

The rearrangement joins TRBV7-3 to TRBJ2-7; either TRBD1 or TRBD2 may fit D (6 bases each). Germline CDR1 reads SGHTA; CDR2 reads FQGTGA. The V end lost 6 bases, the J end lost 4 bases, and 13 bases lay between the germline ends. The CDR3 sequence is 13 residues long. In DNA, the CDR3 is TGTGCCAGCAGTCCAGGGGAGGAGTACGAGCAGTACTTC. Its translation is CASSPGEEYEQYF.

In nucleotides, the CDR3 is TGTGCCAGCAGAGGAGGGACAGGGAATTATTCACCCCTCCACTTT. This translates into CASRGGTGNYSPLHF. This sequence joins TRBV2 and TRBJ1-6, with 9 positions matching TRBD1. With V trimmed by 6 bases and J by 8 bases, 8 bases remained unmatched. This CDR3 is 15 amino acids long. Germline CDR1 SNHLY, CDR2 FYNNEI. Full variable domain (rest looked up from reference TRBV2 and TRBJ1-6): EPEVTQTPSHQVTQMGQEVILRCVPISNHLYFYWYRQILGQKVEFLVSFYNNEISEKSEIFDDQFSVERPDGSNFTLKIRSTKLEDSAMYFCASRGGTGNYSPLHFGNGTRLTVT.

Many counts were recorded for this clonotype. The CDR3 is CSAYLAGGVQYF. The DNA for the CDR3 is TGCAGTGCTTACCTAGCGGGGGGTGTTCAGTACTTC. This rearrangement joins TRBV20-1 to TRBJ2-4; 11 bases fit TRBD2. Trimming cost V 5 bases and J 11 bases; bases outside gene matches: 5. In germline, CDR1 is DFQATT, CDR2 SNEGSKA (reference sequence). The CDR3 has 12 residues.

This clonotype was seen once. The chain recombines TRBV12-3 or TRBV12-4 with TRBJ2-7; 8 bases are shared with TRBD1. The J call may be incorrect, as the DNA end agrees better with TRBJ2-5. This CDR3 contains 15 residues. The CDR3 bases are TGTGCCAGCAGTATGCAGGGGGCGAGGCAAGAGACCCAGTACTTC. Protein product: CASSMQGARQETQYF.

This clonotype was counted many times. The junction and the germline gene differ at one end; a read error may be behind it. CDR3 in DNA: TGTGCCAGCAGCTTGGTCAGGGGTGGTGGCTGCACCTTC. Its protein product is CASSLVRGGGCTF. The chain recombines TRBV5-6 with TRBJ1-2, with D possibly matching TRBD1 (6 bases). The CDR3 covers 13 residues. The germline gives CDR1 SGHDT, CDR2 YYEEEE.

In this sample, this clonotype turned up many times. The chain uses TRBV20-1 and TRBJ2-7; possibly TRBD1 for D (5 bases). This CDR3 is built from 17 residues. The germline CDR1 and CDR2 sequences are DFQATT and SNEGSKA (reference sequence). V lost 0 bases to trimming and J lost 0 bases, with 18 bases between them. CDR3 sequence reads: CSARDRLGAGFSYEQYF. Here the CDR3 DNA reads TGCAGTGCTAGAGATCGTCTAGGGGCAGGGTTCTCCTACGAGCAGTACTTC.

The V and J genes are TRBV2 and TRBJ2-5; D is unclear. Germline CDR1 is SNHLY and CDR2 is FYNNEI. The CDR3 length is 16 residues. V was clipped by 5 bases and J by 2 bases, with 18 bases between them. In DNA, the CDR3 is TGTGCCAGCAGTTACACGGCAGGCCAGAATCAAGAGACCCAGTACTTC. Residues: CASSYTAGQNQETQYF.

This clonotype has ten or more counts. The J gene is TRBJ2-5, the V gene TRBV18, with D unclear. The CDR3 has 14 amino acids. Trimming shortened V by 6 bases and J by 2 bases, and 13 bases separated the two germline ends. From germline, CDR1 is KGHSH and CDR2 LQKENI. CDR3 protein: CASSPGSPQETQYF. DNA of the CDR3: TGTGCCAGCTCTCCCGGTAGCCCTCAAGAGACCCAGTACTTC. Variable domain in full (rest from reference TRBV18 and TRBJ2-5): NAGVMQNPRHLVRRRGQEARLRCSPMKGHSHVYWYRQLPEEGLKFMVYLQKENIIDESGMPKERFSAEFPKEGPSILRIQQVVRGDSAAYFCASSPGSPQETQYFGPGTRLLVL.

This chain joins TRBV7-9 and TRBJ2-3; tentatively, D is TRBD1 or TRBD2 (6 bases each). The CDR3 loop spans 15 amino acids. Trimming took 1 base from V and 0 from J, leaving 8 bases between them. The V gene's germline CDR1 is SEHNR and CDR2 FQNEAQ (reference sequence). In DNA, the CDR3 is TGTGCCAGCAGCTTAGTGGGGGGCAGCACAGATACGCAGTATTTT. This sequence encodes CASSLVGGSTDTQYF.